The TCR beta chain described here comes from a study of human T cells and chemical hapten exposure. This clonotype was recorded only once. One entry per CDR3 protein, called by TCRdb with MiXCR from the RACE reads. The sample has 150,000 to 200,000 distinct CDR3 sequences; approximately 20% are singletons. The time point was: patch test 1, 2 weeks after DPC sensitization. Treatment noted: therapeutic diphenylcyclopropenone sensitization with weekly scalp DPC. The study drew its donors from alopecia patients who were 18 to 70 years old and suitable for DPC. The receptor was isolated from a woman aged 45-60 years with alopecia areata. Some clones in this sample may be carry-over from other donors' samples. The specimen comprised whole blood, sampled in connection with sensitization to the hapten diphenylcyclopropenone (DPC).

The CDR3 DNA sequence: TGTGCCAGCAGCTTAATGATAGGGGGCTGGGATGAGCAGTTCTTC. It codes for CASSLMIGGWDEQFF. The chain has TRBV7-8 and TRBJ2-1, with TRBD1 matching over 7 bases. This CDR3 contains 15 residues. Per germline, CDR1 SGHVS and CDR2 FQNEAQ. The trim removed 2 bases at V and 8 bases at J, leaving 9 bases unmatched. Complete variable domain (other parts from reference TRBV7-8 and TRBJ2-1): GAGVSQSPRYKVAKRGQDVALRCDPISGHVSLFWYQQALGQGPEFLTYFQNEAQLDKSGLPSDRFFAERPEGSVSTLKIQRTQQEDSAVYLCASSLMIGGWDEQFFGPGTRLTVL.